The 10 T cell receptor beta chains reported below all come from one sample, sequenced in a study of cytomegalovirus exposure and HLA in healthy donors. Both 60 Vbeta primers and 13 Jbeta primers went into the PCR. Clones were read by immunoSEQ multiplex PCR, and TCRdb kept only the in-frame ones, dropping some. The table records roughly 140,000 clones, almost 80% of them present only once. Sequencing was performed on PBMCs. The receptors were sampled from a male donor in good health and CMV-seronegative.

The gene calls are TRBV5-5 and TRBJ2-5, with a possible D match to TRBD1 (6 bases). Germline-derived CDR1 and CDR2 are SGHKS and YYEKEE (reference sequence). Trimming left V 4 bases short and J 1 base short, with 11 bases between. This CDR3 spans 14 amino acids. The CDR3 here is CASSPGQLQETQYF. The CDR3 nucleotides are TGTGCCAGCAGCCCAGGACAGCTCCAAGAGACCCAGTACTTC.

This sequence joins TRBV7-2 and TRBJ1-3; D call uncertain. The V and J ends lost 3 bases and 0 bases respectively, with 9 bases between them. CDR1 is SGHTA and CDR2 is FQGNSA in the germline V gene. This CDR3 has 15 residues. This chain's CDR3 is CASSFSWSSGNTIYF. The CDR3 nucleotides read TGTGCCAGCAGCTTCTCTTGGAGCTCTGGAAACACCATATATTTT. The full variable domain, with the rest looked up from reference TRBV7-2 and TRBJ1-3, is GAGVSQSPSNKVTEKGKDVELRCDPISGHTALYWYRQSLGQGLEFLIYFQGNSAPDKSGLPSDRFSAERTGGSVSTLTIQRTQQEDSAVYLCASSFSWSSGNTIYFGEGSWLTVV.

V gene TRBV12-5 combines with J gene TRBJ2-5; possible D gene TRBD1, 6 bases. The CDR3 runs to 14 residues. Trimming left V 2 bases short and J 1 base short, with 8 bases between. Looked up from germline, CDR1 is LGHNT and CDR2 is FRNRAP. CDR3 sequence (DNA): TGTGCTAGTGGTTTGACAGGGACCCAAGAGACCCAGTACTTC. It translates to CASGLTGTQETQYF.

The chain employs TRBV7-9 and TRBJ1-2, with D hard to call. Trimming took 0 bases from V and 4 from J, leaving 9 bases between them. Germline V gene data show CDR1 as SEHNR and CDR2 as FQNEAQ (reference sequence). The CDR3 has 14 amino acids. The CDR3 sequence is CASSLAVGPYGYTF. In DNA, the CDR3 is TGTGCCAGCAGCTTAGCGGTGGGCCCCTATGGCTACACCTTC.

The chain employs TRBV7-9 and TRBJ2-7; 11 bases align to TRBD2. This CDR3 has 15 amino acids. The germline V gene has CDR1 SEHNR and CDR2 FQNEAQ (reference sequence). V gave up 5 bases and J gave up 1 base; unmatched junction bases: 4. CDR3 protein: CASSRTSGFSYEQYF. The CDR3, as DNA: TGTGCCAGCAGCCGGACTAGCGGGTTTTCCTACGAGCAGTACTTC.

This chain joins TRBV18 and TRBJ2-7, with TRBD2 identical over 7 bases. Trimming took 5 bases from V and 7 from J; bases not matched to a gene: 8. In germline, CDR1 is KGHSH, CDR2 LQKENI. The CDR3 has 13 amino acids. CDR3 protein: CASSAYRGVEQYF. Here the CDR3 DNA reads TGTGCCAGCTCAGCCTACCGGGGGGTAGAGCAGTACTTC.

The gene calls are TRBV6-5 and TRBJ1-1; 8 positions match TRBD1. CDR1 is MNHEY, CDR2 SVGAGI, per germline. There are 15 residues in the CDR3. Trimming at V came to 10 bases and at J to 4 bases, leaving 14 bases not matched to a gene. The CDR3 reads CATSRSQGAVTEAFF. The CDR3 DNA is TGTGCCACATCAAGGTCGCAGGGGGCTGTCACTGAAGCTTTCTTT.

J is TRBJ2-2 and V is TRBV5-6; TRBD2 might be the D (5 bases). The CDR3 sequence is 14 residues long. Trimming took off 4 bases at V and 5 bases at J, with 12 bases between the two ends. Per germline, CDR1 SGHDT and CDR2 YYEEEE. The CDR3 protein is CASSPVRRTGELFF. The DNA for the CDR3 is TGTGCCAGCAGCCCGGTGAGGAGGACCGGGGAGCTGTTTTTT.

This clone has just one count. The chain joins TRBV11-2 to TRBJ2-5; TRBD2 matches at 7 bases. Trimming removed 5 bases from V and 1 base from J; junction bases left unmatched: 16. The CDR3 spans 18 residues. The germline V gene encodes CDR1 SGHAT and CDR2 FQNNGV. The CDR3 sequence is CASSKTLSAGTIQETQYF. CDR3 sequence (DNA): TGTGCCAGCAGCAAAACACTATCCGCCGGGACTATCCAAGAGACCCAGTACTTC.

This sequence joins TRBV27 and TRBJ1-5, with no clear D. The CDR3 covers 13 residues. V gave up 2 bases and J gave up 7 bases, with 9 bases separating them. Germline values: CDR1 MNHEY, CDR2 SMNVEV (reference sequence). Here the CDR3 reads CASSLEPGQPQHF. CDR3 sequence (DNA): TGTGCCAGCAGTTTAGAGCCGGGGCAGCCCCAGCATTTT.